A selection of T cell receptor delta chains follows, all from one sample in a study of Vδ1+ human thymocytes. TCRdb made new clone calls on the multiplex PCR reads using CATT. The table includes 50,000 to 60,000 delta-chain clones, over 12% detected once. Sequencing was done on a sample of Vdelta1+ gamma-delta thymocytes from the thymus. These receptors came from a girl under three years old who had congenital heart surgery. The CDR3 runs from the conserved cysteine through the conserved F or W. Each record gives: clone size, J gene, D gene, V gene, CDR3 DNA, CDR3 protein. The D gene is left open where the match is weak. A clone size is listed for some rows: how often the clone was seen (once, few, many), or a class if it is expanded.

clone_size: .; j_call: TRDJ1; d_call: .; v_call: TRDV1; cdr3_nt: TGTGCTCTTGGGGACGACCGATCCTTCCCTCTATACACCGATAAACTCATCTTT; cdr3_aa: CALGDDRSFPLYTDKLIF
clone_size: few; j_call: TRDJ1; d_call: .; v_call: TRDV1; cdr3_nt: TGTGCTCTTGGGGCCTCAAGTCCCACCGATAAACTCATCTTC; cdr3_aa: CALGASSPTDKLIF
clone_size: few; j_call: TRDJ1; d_call: .; v_call: TRDV1; cdr3_nt: TGTGCTCTTGGGGTATCTCACTTGGGGACTCCGAGGACCGATAAACTCATCTTT; cdr3_aa: CALGVSHLGTPRTDKLIF
clone_size: few; j_call: TRDJ1; d_call: .; v_call: TRAV29/DV5; cdr3_nt: TGTGCAGCAAGCGCGCTGCTTCCTTCCCTACTTCTACGTTTCGGGCTCATCTTT; cdr3_aa: CAASALLPSLLLRFGLIF
clone_size: .; j_call: TRDJ1; d_call: TRDD3; v_call: TRDV1; cdr3_nt: TGTGCTCTTGGGGAAGGGCTACCCACCACGAACTGGGGGATACGCCATACCACGTACACCGATAAACTCATCTTT; cdr3_aa: CALGEGLPTTNWGIRHTTYTDKLIF
clone_size: .; j_call: TRDJ1; d_call: TRDD3; v_call: TRDV1; cdr3_nt: TGTGCTCTTGGGGAACAGGTCCTACGTGTGGTGATACTGGGGGAGTACACCGATAAACTCATCTTT; cdr3_aa: CALGEQVLRVVILGEYTDKLIF
clone_size: few; j_call: TRDJ1; d_call: TRDD3; v_call: TRDV1; cdr3_nt: TGTGCTCTCACCCCCTTCCCCGCCCTGGGGGATAAGACCGATAAACTCATCTTT; cdr3_aa: CALTPFPALGDKTDKLIF
clone_size: .; j_call: TRDJ1; d_call: TRDD3; v_call: TRDV1; cdr3_nt: TGTGCTCTTGGGGAACTTAGAATTTCTGGGGGAACCCCGACTAAACTCATCTTT; cdr3_aa: CALGELRISGGTPTKLIF
clone_size: few; j_call: TRDJ1; d_call: .; v_call: TRDV1; cdr3_nt: TGTGCTCTTGGGGAACTCCAAGGACCCCGGGGGCGATTCTTGAGCACCGATAAACTCATCTTT; cdr3_aa: CALGELQGPRGRFLSTDKLIF
clone_size: few; j_call: TRDJ1; d_call: .; v_call: TRDV1; cdr3_nt: TGTGCTCTTGGGGAAGGGTTGGGGCCTGAACCCATCTTT; cdr3_aa: CALGEGLGPEPIF